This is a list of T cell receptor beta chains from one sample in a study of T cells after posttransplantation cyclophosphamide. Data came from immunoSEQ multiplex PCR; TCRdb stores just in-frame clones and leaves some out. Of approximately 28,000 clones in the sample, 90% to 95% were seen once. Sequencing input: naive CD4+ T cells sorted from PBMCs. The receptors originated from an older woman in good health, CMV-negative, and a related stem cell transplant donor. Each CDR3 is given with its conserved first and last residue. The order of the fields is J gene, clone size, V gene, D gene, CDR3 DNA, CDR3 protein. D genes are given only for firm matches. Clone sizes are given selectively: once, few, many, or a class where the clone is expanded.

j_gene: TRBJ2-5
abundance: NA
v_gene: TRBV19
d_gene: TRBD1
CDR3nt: TGTGCCAGTAGAAGCAGGGGGCAAGAGACCCAGTACTTC
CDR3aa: CASRSRGQETQYF

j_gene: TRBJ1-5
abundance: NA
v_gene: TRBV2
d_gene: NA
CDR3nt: TGTGCCAGCAGTGGGAGTAGCCAGCCCCAGCATTTT
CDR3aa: CASSGSSQPQHF

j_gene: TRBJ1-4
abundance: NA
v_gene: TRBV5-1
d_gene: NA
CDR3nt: TGCGCCAGCAGCTTGGGTTATGTTGCAACTAATGAAAAACTGTTTTTT
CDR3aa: CASSLGYVATNEKLFF

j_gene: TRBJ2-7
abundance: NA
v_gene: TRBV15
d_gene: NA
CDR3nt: TGTGCCACCAGCAGAGAAGGGGGCTACGAGCAGTACTTC
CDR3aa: CATSREGGYEQYF

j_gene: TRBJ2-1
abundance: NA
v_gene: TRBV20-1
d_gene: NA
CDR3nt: TGCAGTGCCCTTGGTGGGGACTTTAAGTTCTTC
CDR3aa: CSALGGDFKFF

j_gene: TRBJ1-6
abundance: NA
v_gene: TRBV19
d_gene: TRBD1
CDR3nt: TGTGCCAGTAGTACGGGACAGTGGATTTCACCCCTCCACTTT
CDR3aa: CASSTGQWISPLHF

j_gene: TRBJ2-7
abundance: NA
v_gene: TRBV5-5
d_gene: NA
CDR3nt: TGTGCCAGCAGCTTGGTGCGGGGTTACTCCTACGAGCAGTACTTC
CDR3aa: CASSLVRGYSYEQYF

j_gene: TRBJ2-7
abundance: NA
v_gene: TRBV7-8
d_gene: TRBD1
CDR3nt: TGTGCCAGCAGCATCCTTGAGGGACAGGGCTCCTACGAGCAGTACTTC
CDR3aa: CASSILEGQGSYEQYF

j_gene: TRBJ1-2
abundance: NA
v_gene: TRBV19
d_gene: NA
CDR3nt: TGTGCCAGTATACACCCTAGCCTTGATGGCTACACCTTC
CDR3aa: CASIHPSLDGYTF

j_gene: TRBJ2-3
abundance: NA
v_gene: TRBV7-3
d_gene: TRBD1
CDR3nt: TGTGCCAGCAGCAAGGGACAGGGGACATTCGATACGCAGTATTTT
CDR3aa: CASSKGQGTFDTQYF

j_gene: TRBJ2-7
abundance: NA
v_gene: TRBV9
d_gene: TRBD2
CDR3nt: TGTGCCAGCAGCGTCGGGACTACCTACGAGCAGTACTTC
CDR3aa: CASSVGTTYEQYF

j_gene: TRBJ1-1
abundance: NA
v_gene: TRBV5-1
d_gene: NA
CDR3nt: TGCGCCAGCATCTTAGAGGGTGGCACTGAAGCTTTCTTT
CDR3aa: CASILEGGTEAFF

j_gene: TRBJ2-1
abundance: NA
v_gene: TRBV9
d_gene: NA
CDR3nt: TGTGCCAGCAGCGTGACAGCCAATGAGCAGTTCTTC
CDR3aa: CASSVTANEQFF

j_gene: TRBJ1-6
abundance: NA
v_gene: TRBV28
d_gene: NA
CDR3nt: TGTGCCATCCCCCCCCAGGGTCCTTATAATTCACCCCTCCACTTT
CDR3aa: CAIPPQGPYNSPLHF

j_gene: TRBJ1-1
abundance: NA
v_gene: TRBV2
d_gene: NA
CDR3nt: TGTGCCAGCGCCCGGGAGGCTGAAGCTTTCTTT
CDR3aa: CASAREAEAFF

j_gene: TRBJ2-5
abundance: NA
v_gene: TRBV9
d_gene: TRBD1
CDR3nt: TGTGCCAGCAGCAAGGGACAGGAAGAGACCCAGTACTTC
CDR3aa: CASSKGQEETQYF

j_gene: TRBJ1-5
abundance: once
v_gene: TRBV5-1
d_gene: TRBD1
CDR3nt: TGCGCCAGCAGCTTGGCCGGGGACAGAAATCAGCCCCAGCATTTT
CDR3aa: CASSLAGDRNQPQHF

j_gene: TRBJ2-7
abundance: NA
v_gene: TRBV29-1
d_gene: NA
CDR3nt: TGCAGCGTTGGCAGGACAGCCTACGAGCAGTACTTC
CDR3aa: CSVGRTAYEQYF

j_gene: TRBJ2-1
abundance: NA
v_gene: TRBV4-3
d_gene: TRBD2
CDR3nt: TGCGCCAGCAGCCTCCAGGGCCGGGGGGCCTACAATGAGCAGTTCTTC
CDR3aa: CASSLQGRGAYNEQFF

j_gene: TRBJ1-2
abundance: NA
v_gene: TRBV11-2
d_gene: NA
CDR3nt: TGTGCCAGCAGCTTAGATCATGGAGGGGCCCTCTATGGCTACACCTTC
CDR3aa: CASSLDHGGALYGYTF

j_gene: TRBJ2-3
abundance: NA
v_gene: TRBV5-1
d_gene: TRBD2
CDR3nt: TGCGCCAGCAGCTTGAGGCTAGCGGGGGCAGATACGCAGTATTTT
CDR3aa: CASSLRLAGADTQYF

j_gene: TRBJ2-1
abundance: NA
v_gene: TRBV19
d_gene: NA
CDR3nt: TGTGCCAGTAGTACCAACATCTACAATGAGCAGTTCTTC
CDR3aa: CASSTNIYNEQFF

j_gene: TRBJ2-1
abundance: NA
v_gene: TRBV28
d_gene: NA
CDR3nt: TGTGCCAGCAGTTTCTCCAAGGAGGGAAAGACCTACAATGAGCAGTTCTTC
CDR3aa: CASSFSKEGKTYNEQFF

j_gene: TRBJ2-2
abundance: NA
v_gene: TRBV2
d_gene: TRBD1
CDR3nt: TGTGCCAGCAGCCAACAGGGGGCTACCGGGGAGCTGTTTTTT
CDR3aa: CASSQQGATGELFF

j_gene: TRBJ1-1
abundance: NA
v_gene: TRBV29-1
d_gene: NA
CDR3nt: TGCAGCGTTCATAGGGGTAAGGTTGAAGCTTTCTTT
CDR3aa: CSVHRGKVEAFF

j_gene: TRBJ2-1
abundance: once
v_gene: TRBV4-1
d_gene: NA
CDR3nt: TGCGCCAGCAGCCAAGATCTCGGGGGAGGCACGAGGAGCTCCTACAATGAGCAGTTCTTC
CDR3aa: CASSQDLGGGTRSSYNEQFF

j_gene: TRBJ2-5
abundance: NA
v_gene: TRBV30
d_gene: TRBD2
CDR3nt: TGTGCCTGGAGCCGAGGGGAGGGGACGGTCCCCCAGTACTTC
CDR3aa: CAWSRGEGTVPQYF

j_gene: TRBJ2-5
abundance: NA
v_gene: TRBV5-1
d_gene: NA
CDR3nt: TGCGCCAGCAGCTTGGAGTCAGGGAGGCAAGAGACCCAGTACTTC
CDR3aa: CASSLESGRQETQYF

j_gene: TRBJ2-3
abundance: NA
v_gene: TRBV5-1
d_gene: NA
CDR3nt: TGCGCCAGCGAAACTAGGGGGGGAGGTGATACGCAGTATTTT
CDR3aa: CASETRGGGDTQYF

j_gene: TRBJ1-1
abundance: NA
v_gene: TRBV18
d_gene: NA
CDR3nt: TGTGCCAGCTCACCCCAGCAGGGGCAGTACACTGAAGCTTTCTTT
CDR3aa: CASSPQQGQYTEAFF

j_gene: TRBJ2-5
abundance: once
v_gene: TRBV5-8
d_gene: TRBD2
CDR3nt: TGTGCCAGCAGCTCGGGGGTAGGGACTAAAGGGGAGACCCAGTACTTC
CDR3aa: CASSSGVGTKGETQYF

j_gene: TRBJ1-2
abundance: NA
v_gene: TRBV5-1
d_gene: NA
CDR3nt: TGCGCCAGCAGCTTACAGAGCAACTATGGCTACACCTTC
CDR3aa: CASSLQSNYGYTF

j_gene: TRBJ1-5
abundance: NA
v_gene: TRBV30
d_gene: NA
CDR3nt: TGTGCCTGGCCCACTGGACACCCGCACGATCGGCCCCAGCATTTT
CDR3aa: CAWPTGHPHDRPQHF

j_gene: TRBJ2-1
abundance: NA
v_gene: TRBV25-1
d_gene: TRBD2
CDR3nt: TGTGCCAGCAGTTTGACTAGCGGGGGAGACAATGAGCAGTTCTTC
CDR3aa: CASSLTSGGDNEQFF

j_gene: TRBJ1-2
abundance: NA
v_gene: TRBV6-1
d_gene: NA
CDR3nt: TGTGCCAGCAGTGAAAAACCGGGAGCCGGAAACTATGGCTACACCTTC
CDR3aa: CASSEKPGAGNYGYTF

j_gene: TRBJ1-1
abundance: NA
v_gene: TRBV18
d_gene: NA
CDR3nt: TGTGCCAGCTCACAGACGACAGATTCGAACACTGAAGCTTTCTTT
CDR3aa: CASSQTTDSNTEAFF

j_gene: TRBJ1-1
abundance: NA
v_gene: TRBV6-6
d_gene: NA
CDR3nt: TGTGCCAGCAGACTACGGGACACTGAAGCTTTCTTT
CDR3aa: CASRLRDTEAFF

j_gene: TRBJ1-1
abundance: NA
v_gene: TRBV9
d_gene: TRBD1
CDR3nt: TGTGCCAGCAGTGGGACAGGGAGCACTGAAGCTTTCTTT
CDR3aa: CASSGTGSTEAFF

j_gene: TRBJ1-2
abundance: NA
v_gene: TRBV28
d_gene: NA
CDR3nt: TGTGCCAGCAGTCTTCGCGGGACGGGTGGCCATGGCTACACCTTC
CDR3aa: CASSLRGTGGHGYTF

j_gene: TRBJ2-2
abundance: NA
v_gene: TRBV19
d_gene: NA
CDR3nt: TGTGCCAGTAGTATTGAGAGCGGGGAGCTGTTTTTT
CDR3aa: CASSIESGELFF

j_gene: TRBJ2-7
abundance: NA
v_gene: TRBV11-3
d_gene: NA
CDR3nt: TGTGCCAGCAGCCCCCCCCACGCGAGCTCCTACGAGCAGTACTTC
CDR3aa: CASSPPHASSYEQYF

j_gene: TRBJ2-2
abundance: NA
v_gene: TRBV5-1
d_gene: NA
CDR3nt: TGCGCCAGCAGCTTGGCGGGGAGCACGTCCGGGGAGCTGTTTTTT
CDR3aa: CASSLAGSTSGELFF